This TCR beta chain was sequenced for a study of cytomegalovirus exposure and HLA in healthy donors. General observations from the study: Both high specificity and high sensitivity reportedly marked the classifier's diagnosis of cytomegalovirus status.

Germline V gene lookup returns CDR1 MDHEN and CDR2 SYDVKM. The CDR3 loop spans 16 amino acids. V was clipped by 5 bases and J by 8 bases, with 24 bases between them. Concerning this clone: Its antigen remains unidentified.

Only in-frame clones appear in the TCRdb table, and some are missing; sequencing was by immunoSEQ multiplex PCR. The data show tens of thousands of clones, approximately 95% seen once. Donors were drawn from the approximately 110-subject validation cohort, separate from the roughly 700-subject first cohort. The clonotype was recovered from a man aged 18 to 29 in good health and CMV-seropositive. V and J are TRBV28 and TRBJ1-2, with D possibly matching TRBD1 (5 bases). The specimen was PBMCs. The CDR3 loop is CASSPTGRGYWRGYTF. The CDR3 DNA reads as TGTGCCAGCAGTCCAACCGGCCGGGGGTACTGGAGAGGCTACACCTTC.